This entry features one TCR beta chain sequence. What antigen it recognizes has not been identified. It has no much larger one-base neighbor in the sample; base qualities were not kept. Each collaborating institution followed its own protocols to collect whole blood in K2EDTA tubes. For TCRbeta analysis, collaborators shipped samples as frozen whole blood, isolated PBMCs, or DNA extracted from either of those sample types. The immunoSEQ Assay, a bias-controlled multiplex PCR, was used to amplify TCRbeta CDR3 regions from genomic DNA. Per the authors' processing: Nucleated cell counts per sample were estimated from amplification of reference gene primers within the assay. Sequence reads were collapsed and filtered to measure the absolute abundance of every unique TCRbeta CDR3 rearrangement. Productive Simpson clonality was computed per sample as the square root of Simpson's diversity index over productive rearrangements. The table comes from immuneACCESS by way of TCRdb, which keeps in-frame sequences with V and J called. Part of the clones is missing from these tables; in studies checked, under half for an unresolved V gene and the rest for unknown reasons. V and J calls and clone size are as listed in that table; D and trimming were resolved from the DNA. The sample profile shows 180,000 or so clones; approximately 85% of them were found once. The ten largest clones add up to around 9.8% of the sample.

The CDR3 starts with the cysteine, ends with the phenylalanine, and has 16 residues. Just the 48-base CDR3 DNA is kept, in frame starting at base 1. Trimming removed 4 bases from V and 4 bases from J; the gene matches leave 8 bases unexplained. CDR1 ENHRY and CDR2 SYGVKD were looked up in the germline V gene. The source of the sample is a study of blood T cell repertoires in COVID-19 (dated by TCRdb to the early 2020s). For context, the study as a whole: Samples from collaborators originated in the United States, Italy and Spain and spanned both the acute and convalescent phases of COVID-19. The prospective study material was composed of cDNA or gDNA derived from T cells, B-cell-depleted T cells, or PBMCs. Subjects who had been exposed to COVID-19, were actively infected with it, or had recovered from it provided the deeply sampled blood TCRbeta repertoires that made up the dataset. A freely available public database, intended as a resource for researchers studying the immune response to SARS-CoV-2, is where the repertoires were released. Samples came from the ongoing ImmuneRACE study (first 160 participants) plus 1,254 subjects from 6 global collaborators. Sample metadata almost always included a de-identified subject ID, COVID-19 status, age in years and sex. Where available, HLA class I and class II types were taken from metadata supplied by the sample provider and were not determined by assay-based typing.

The full study reports these points: Clinical and demographic metadata were provided uncurated, with the amount varying by source and participant.

The sequenced material came from peripheral blood. The sequence was obtained from a woman older than 75 with acute or convalescent COVID-19. The chain couples TRBV10-3 to TRBJ2-2; 8 junctional bases match TRBD2. The sequence in DNA is TGTGCCATCAGTGGGAGAGCGGGAGCCTCCACCGGGGAGCTGTTTTTT. Its amino acids are CAISGRAGASTGELFF.